This TCR beta chain was obtained from a study of PD-1 blockade in classical Hodgkin lymphoma. As regards this clone: Its antigen is unidentified.

Clones were sequenced by immunoSEQ multiplex PCR, and TCRdb holds only the in-frame ones, with some missing. The data contain under 30,000 clones, about 80% of them singletons. All patients relapsed after autologous stem cell transplantation, and brentuximab vedotin exposure varied. The study purified CD4+ T cells from thawed PBMCs using magnetic negative selection. The best responses consisted of complete response, partial response or progressive disease. The CDR3 runs to 10 residues. The V end was cut by 4 bases, the J end by 10 bases, with 5 bases between. Germline CDR1 is SEHNR and CDR2 is FQNEAQ (reference sequence). Study results and caveats: Unlike CD8+ TCR diversity, which did not rise significantly by C4D1, CD4+ TCR diversity did.

The chain uses TRBV7-9 and TRBJ2-1; D perhaps matches TRBD1 (5 bases). The sample consisted of CD4+ T cells from blood, taken at baseline. This sequence originates from a human donor with classical Hodgkin lymphoma. In nucleotides, the CDR3 is TGTGCCAGCAGCTACAGGGAGCAGTTCTTC. It encodes CASSYREQFF.